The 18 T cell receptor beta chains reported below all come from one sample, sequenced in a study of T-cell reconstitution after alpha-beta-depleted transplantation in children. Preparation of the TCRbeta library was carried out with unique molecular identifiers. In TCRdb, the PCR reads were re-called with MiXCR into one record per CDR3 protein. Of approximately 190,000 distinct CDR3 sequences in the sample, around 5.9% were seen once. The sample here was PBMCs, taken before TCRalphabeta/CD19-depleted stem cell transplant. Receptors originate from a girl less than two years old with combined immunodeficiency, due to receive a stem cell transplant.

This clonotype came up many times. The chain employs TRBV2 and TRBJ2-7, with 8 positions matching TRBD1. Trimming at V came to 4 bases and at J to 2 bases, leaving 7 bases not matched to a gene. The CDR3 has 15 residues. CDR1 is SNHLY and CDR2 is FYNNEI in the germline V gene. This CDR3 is CASSVSGQGTYEQYF. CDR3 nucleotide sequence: TGTGCCAGCAGTGTTTCAGGACAGGGAACCTACGAGCAGTACTTC.

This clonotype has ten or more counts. The DNA of the CDR3 is TGTGCCAGCAGTTACGCAAACGAACCCGGGACAACCTCGGCTGGGGCCAACGTCCTGACTTTC. It is translated as CASSYANEPGTTSAGANVLTF. V is TRBV6-2 or TRBV6-3 and J is TRBJ2-6, with D perhaps matching TRBD1 (6 bases). The V end was cut by 2 bases, the J end by 2 bases, with 25 bases between. Germline V CDR1 and CDR2: MNHEY, SVGEGT. There are 21 residues in the CDR3.

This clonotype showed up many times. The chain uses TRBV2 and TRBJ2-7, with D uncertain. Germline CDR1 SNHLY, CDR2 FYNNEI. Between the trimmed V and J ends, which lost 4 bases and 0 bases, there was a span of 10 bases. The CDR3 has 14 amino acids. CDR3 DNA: TGTGCCAGCAGTGTACTCATGGGCTCCTACGAGCAGTACTTC. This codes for CASSVLMGSYEQYF.

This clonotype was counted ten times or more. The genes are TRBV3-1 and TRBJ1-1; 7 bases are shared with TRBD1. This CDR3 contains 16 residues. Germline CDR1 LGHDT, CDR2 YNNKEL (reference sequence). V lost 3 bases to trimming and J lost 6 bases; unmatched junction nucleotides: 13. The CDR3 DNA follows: TGTGCCAGCAGCCATACCCTGTTCGGCAGGGGGGCTGAAGCTTTCTTT. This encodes CASSHTLFGRGAEAFF.

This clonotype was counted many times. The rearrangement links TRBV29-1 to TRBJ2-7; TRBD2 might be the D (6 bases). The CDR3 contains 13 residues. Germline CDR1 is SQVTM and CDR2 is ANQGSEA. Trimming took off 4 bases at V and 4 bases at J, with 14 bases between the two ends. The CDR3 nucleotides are TGCAGCGTTGTTGTTCAGGACTATTACGAGCAGTACTTC. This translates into CSVVVQDYYEQYF.

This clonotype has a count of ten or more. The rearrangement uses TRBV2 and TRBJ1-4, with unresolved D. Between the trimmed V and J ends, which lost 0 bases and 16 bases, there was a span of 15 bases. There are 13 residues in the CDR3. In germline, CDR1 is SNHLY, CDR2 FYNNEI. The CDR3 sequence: CASSEALNGLRFF. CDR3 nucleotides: TGTGCCAGCAGTGAAGCGCTTAATGGTTTACGGTTTTTT.

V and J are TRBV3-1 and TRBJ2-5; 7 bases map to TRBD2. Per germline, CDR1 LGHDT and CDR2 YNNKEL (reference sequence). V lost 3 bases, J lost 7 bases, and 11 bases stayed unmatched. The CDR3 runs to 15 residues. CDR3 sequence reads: CASSHGGLGWVTQYF. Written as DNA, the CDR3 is TGTGCCAGCAGCCACGGCGGACTAGGTTGGGTGACCCAGTACTTC.

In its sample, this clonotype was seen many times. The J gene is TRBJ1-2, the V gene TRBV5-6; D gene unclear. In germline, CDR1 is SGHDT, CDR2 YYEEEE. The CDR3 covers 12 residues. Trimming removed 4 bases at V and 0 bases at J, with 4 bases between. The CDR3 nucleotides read TGTGCCAGCAGCCCGTCTAACTATGGCTACACCTTC. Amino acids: CASSPSNYGYTF.

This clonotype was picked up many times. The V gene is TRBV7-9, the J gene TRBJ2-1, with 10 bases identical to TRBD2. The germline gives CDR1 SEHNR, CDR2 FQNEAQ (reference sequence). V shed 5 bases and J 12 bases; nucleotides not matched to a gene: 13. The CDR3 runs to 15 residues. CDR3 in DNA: TGTGCCAGCAGCCCTGGACTAGCGGCGTCCCTCGGGCAGTTCTTC. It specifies CASSPGLAASLGQFF.

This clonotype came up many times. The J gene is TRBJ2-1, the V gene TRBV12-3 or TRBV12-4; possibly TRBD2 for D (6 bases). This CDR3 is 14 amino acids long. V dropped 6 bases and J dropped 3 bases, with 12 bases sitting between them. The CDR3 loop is CASSSGLLYNEQFF. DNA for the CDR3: TGTGCCAGCAGCTCGGGACTCCTCTACAATGAGCAGTTCTTC.

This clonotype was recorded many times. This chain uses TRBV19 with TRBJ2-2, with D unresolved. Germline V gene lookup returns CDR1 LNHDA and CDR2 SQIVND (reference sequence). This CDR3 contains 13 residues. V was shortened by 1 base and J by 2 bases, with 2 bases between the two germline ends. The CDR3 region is CASSIGNTGELFF. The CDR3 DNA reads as TGTGCCAGTAGTATAGGTAACACCGGGGAGCTGTTTTTT.

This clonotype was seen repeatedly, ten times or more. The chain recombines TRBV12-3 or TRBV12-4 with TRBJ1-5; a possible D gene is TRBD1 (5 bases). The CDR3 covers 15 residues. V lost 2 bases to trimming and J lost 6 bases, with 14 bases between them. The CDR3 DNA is TGTGCCAGCAGTTTACCCCCTCCAGGGCTTCAGCCCCAGCATTTT. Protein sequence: CASSLPPPGLQPQHF.

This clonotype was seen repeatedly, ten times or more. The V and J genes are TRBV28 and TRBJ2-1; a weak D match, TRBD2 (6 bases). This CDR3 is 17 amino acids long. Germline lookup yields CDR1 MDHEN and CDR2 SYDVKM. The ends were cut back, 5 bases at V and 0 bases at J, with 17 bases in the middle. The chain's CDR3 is CASSQLLARSSYNEQFF. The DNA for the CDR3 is TGTGCCAGCAGTCAACTTCTAGCGCGAAGCTCCTACAATGAGCAGTTCTTC. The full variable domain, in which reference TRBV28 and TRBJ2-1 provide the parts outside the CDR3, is DVKVTQSSRYLVKRTGEKVFLECVQDMDHENMFWYRQDPGLGLRLIYFSYDVKMKEKGDIPEGYSVSREKKERFSLILESASTNQTSMYLCASSQLLARSSYNEQFFGPGTRLTVL.

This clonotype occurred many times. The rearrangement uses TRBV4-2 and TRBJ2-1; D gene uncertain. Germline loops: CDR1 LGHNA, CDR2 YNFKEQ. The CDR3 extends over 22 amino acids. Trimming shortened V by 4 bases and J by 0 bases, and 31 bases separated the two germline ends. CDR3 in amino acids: CASSPGQLLNLGRLSSYNEQFF. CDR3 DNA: TGTGCCAGCAGCCCCGGCCAGCTCCTGAACCTAGGTCGGCTTAGCTCCTACAATGAGCAGTTCTTC.

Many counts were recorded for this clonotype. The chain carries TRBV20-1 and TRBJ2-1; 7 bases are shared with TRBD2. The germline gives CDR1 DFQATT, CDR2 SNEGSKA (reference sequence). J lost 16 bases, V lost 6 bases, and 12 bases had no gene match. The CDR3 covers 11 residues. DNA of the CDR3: TGCAGTGCCCCGATCCCTAGCGGCGTCTTCTTC. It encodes CSAPIPSGVFF.

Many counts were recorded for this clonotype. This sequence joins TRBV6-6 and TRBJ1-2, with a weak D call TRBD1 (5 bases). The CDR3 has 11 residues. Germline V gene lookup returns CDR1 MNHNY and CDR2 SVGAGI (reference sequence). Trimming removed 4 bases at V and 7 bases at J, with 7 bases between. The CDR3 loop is CASSSGSGYTF. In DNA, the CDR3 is TGTGCCAGCAGTTCAGGGAGTGGCTACACCTTC.

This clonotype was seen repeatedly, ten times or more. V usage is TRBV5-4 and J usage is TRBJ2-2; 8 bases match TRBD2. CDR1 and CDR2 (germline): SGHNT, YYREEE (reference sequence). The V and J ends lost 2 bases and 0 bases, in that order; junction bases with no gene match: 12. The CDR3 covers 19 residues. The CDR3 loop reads CASSFYASGGLSNTGELFF. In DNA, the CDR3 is TGTGCCAGCAGCTTCTACGCGAGCGGGGGCCTTTCGAACACCGGGGAGCTGTTTTTT. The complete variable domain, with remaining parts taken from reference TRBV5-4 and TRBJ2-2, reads ETGVTQSPTHLIKTRGQQVTLRCSSQSGHNTVSWYQQALGQGPQFIFQYYREEENGRGNFPPRFSGLQFPNYSSELNVNALELDDSALYLCASSFYASGGLSNTGELFFGEGSRLTVL.

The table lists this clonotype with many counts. The CDR3 DNA reads TGTGCCAGCAGCTTTCGGGGGGGCCATGGAGATACGCAGTATTTT. Translating gives CASSFRGGHGDTQYF. The chain recombines TRBV7-2 with TRBJ2-3, with 8 bases matching TRBD2. The germline V gene has CDR1 SGHTA and CDR2 FQGNSA. Trimming removed 3 bases from V and 5 bases from J; junction bases left unmatched: 7. The CDR3 covers 15 residues. The full variable domain, its missing parts supplied by reference TRBV7-2 and TRBJ2-3, is GAGVSQSPSNKVTEKGKDVELRCDPISGHTALYWYRQSLGQGLEFLIYFQGNSAPDKSGLPSDRFSAERTGGSVSTLTIQRTQQEDSAVYLCASSFRGGHGDTQYFGPGTRLTVL.